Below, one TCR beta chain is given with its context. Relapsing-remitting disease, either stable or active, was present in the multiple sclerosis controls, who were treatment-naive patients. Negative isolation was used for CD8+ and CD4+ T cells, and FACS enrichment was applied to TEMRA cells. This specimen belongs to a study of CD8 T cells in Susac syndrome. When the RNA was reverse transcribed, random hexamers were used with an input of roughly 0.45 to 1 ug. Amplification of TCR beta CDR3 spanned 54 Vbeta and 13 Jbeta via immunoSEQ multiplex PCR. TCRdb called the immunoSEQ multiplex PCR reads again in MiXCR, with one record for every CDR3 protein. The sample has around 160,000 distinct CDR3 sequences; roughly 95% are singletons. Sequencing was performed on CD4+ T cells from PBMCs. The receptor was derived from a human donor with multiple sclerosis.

CDR3 sequence: CASSEQNTEAFF. DNA of the CDR3: TGTGCCAGCAGTGAACAGAACACTGAAGCTTTCTTT. This chain connects TRBV6-1 to TRBJ1-1; D remains ambiguous. Between the trimmed V and J ends, which lost 2 bases and 1 base, there was a span of 2 bases. CDR1 MNHNS and CDR2 SASEGT come from the germline V gene. The CDR3 loop spans 12 amino acids.